Presented here are 25 T cell receptor beta chains from one specimen sequenced in a study of shared clonotypes between healthy human individuals. Clones were read by immunoSEQ multiplex PCR, and TCRdb kept only the in-frame ones, dropping some. The sample lists roughly 2.2 million clones, 92% occurring once. Input material: naive CD4+ T cells from PBMCs. Subset reported: CD45RA+ positively selected. Source of these receptors: a man between 18 and 35 years old in good health. Some clones in this sample may be carry-over from other donors' samples.

CDR3 sequence reads: CASSLHEGTFSDTQYF. The CDR3 nucleotides read TGCGCCAGCAGCCTTCATGAGGGGACCTTTTCGGATACGCAGTATTTT. The chain recombines TRBV4-1 with TRBJ2-3, with D perhaps assigned TRBD1 or TRBD2 (5 bases each). The germline CDR1 and CDR2 sequences are MGHRA and YSYEKL. The V end lost 4 bases, the J end lost 6 bases, and 20 bases lay between the germline ends. This CDR3 comprises 16 residues.

The chain recombines TRBV5-1 with TRBJ2-7; TRBD2 aligns across 14 bases. The CDR3 contains 16 residues. CDR1 and CDR2 from the germline V gene are SGHRS and YFSETQ. V trimming: 3 bases; J trimming: 5 bases; junction bases outside the gene matches: 7. The CDR3 coding sequence is TGCGCCAGCAGCTCCGGGACTAGCGGGGGACATGACGAGCAGTACTTC. It encodes CASSSGTSGGHDEQYF.

Details on this clone: Other DNA sequences in this specimen translate into the identical CDR3. The chain has TRBV7-7 and TRBJ2-1, with 11 bases aligning to TRBD2. The V gene's germline CDR1 is SSHAT and CDR2 FNYEAQ (reference sequence). The V gene end was trimmed by 4 bases and the J gene end by 6 bases; junction bases not matched to a gene: 5. This CDR3 is 15 amino acids long. CDR3 sequence (DNA): TGTGCCAGCAGCTCGGGGACTAGCGGTGGCAATGAGCAGTTCTTC. This encodes CASSSGTSGGNEQFF.

This chain uses TRBV25-1 with TRBJ1-2; D is uncertain. This CDR3 has 16 amino acids. Germline V gene lookup returns CDR1 MGHDK and CDR2 SYGVNS. V lost 1 base, J lost 7 bases, and 19 bases lay in between. The chain's CDR3 is CASSESAPAVSSGYTF. The CDR3 DNA reads as TGTGCCAGCAGTGAATCGGCCCCCGCAGTAAGTTCTGGCTACACCTTC.

CDR3 residues: CASSVRTGGTEQFF. The CDR3 nucleotides read TGTGCCAGCAGCGTAAGGACAGGGGGCACTGAGCAGTTCTTC. The chain employs TRBV9 and TRBJ2-1; 11 bases are a match to TRBD1. There are 14 residues in the CDR3. Trimming took 1 base from V and 9 from J; bases not matched to a gene: 3. CDR1 is SGDLS and CDR2 is YYNGEE in the germline V gene.

The rearrangement uses TRBV6-1 and TRBJ1-1, with TRBD1 matching over 7 bases. The V segment lost 2 bases and the J segment 1 base; nucleotides outside the gene matches: 4. The germline V gene has CDR1 MNHNS and CDR2 SASEGT. CDR3 length equals 15 residues. As DNA, the CDR3 is TGTGCCAGCAGTGAAAGGGGGACAGCGAACACTGAAGCTTTCTTT. Protein: CASSERGTANTEAFF.

The chain joins TRBV15 to TRBJ2-5, with D unclear. Trimming removed 1 base from V and 5 bases from J, with 11 bases in between. Germline assignment: CDR1 LNHNV and CDR2 YYDKDF (reference sequence). The CDR3 sequence is 14 residues long. The DNA of the CDR3 is TGTGCCACCAGCAGAGGTCAGCGTTTGGAGACCCAGTACTTC. As protein: CATSRGQRLETQYF.

Turning to this clone: Other DNA sequences in this specimen translate into the identical CDR3. The J gene is TRBJ2-7, the V gene TRBV28; 9 bases are a match to TRBD1. With V trimmed by 5 bases and J by 7 bases, 6 bases remained unmatched. Germline V gene data show CDR1 as MDHEN and CDR2 as SYDVKM. The length of the CDR3 is 13 residues. The DNA of the CDR3 is TGTGCCAGCAGTCCCGGACAGGGGTGGGAGCAGTACTTC. Its protein product is CASSPGQGWEQYF. Variable domain in full (rest from reference TRBV28 and TRBJ2-7): DVKVTQSSRYLVKRTGEKVFLECVQDMDHENMFWYRQDPGLGLRLIYFSYDVKMKEKGDIPEGYSVSREKKERFSLILESASTNQTSMYLCASSPGQGWEQYFGPGTRLTVT.

Only a few counts were recorded for this clone. The V and J genes are TRBV28 and TRBJ1-1, with 7 positions matching TRBD1. From germline, CDR1 is MDHEN and CDR2 SYDVKM. V was clipped by 6 bases and J by 1 base; unmatched bases: 8. The CDR3 has 15 residues. The DNA of the CDR3 is TGTGCCAGCAGCGTCTACGGGACAGCGAACACTGAAGCTTTCTTT. It is translated as CASSVYGTANTEAFF.

The rearrangement uses TRBV5-1 and TRBJ2-7, with D uncertain. Looked up from germline, CDR1 is SGHRS and CDR2 is YFSETQ. With 4 bases removed from V and 2 bases from J, the gap between germline ends came to 13 bases. The CDR3 consists of 14 residues. The CDR3 sequence is CASSPNNGAYEQYF. CDR3 coding DNA: TGCGCCAGCAGCCCCAACAACGGAGCCTACGAGCAGTACTTC.

V usage is TRBV6-1 and J usage is TRBJ2-1; D is perhaps TRBD1 (5 bases). CDR3 length: 13 residues. The V gene's germline CDR1 is MNHNS and CDR2 SASEGT. V was clipped by 1 base and J by 9 bases, with 10 bases between them. The DNA of the CDR3 is TGTGCCAGCAGTGAAGGAGGCAGGGCTGAGCAGTTCTTC. This gives the protein CASSEGGRAEQFF.

The V gene is TRBV29-1, the J gene TRBJ2-5, with 9 bases aligning to TRBD2. The ends lost 4 bases at V and 5 bases at J; junction bases unmatched: 5. The germline V gene has CDR1 SQVTM and CDR2 ANQGSEA. The CDR3 loop spans 13 amino acids. The CDR3 spells CSVAYSGSETQYF. For the CDR3, the DNA is TGCAGCGTTGCATATAGCGGGAGTGAGACCCAGTACTTC.

Concerning this clone: This sample also contains other DNA sequences that code for the same CDR3. The genes are TRBV9 and TRBJ1-5; D might be TRBD1 (5 bases). The CDR3 spans 15 residues. The ends were cut back, 4 bases at V and 0 bases at J, with 11 bases in the middle. Germline V gene data show CDR1 as SGDLS and CDR2 as YYNGEE. DNA of the CDR3: TGTGCCAGCAGCTCCCAGGGCACTAGCAATCAGCCCCAGCATTTT. It codes for CASSSQGTSNQPQHF.

The rearrangement links TRBV10-3 to TRBJ2-5; TRBD2 aligns across 14 bases. The CDR3 runs 15 residues. The germline V gene has CDR1 ENHRY and CDR2 SYGVKD. The V segment lost 2 bases and the J segment 5 bases; nucleotides outside the gene matches: 1. The CDR3 DNA reads TGTGCCATCAGTGAGGGGACTAGCGGGAGTGAGACCCAGTACTTC. It codes for CAISEGTSGSETQYF.

This sequence joins TRBV5-4 and TRBJ2-6, with 7 bases matching TRBD1. CDR1 and CDR2 (germline): SGHNT, YYREEE (reference sequence). Germline trimming cut 4 bases from V and 1 base from J; bases unmatched to any gene: 5. The length of the CDR3 is 16 residues. The CDR3 DNA reads as TGTGCCAGCAGCAGAACAGGGGAGTCTGGGGCCAACGTCCTGACTTTC. Its translation: CASSRTGESGANVLTF.

The CDR3 here is CASSVGAATFTQYF. The DNA for the CDR3 is TGTGCCAGTAGTGTGGGGGCCGCAACCTTTACGCAGTATTTT. The chain recombines TRBV19 with TRBJ2-3; D is perhaps TRBD1 (6 bases). V gave up 5 bases and J gave up 8 bases, with 17 bases separating them. The V gene's germline CDR1 is LNHDA and CDR2 SQIVND (reference sequence). CDR3 length: 14 amino acids.

Comments on this clone: Different DNA sequences within this sample yield the same CDR3. The gene calls are TRBV2 and TRBJ1-1, with D possibly being TRBD1 (6 bases). This CDR3 has 13 amino acids. CDR1 is SNHLY and CDR2 is FYNNEI in the germline V gene. Trimming shortened V by 5 bases and J by 1 base, and 8 bases separated the two germline ends. CDR3 bases: TGTGCCAGCAGTATACAGGGGAACACTGAAGCTTTCTTT. Translating gives CASSIQGNTEAFF.

A word on this clone: Distinct nucleotide sequences in the sample also encode this CDR3. In DNA, the CDR3 is TGTGCCAGCAGCTTATGGGGCTCTGGGGCCAACGTCCTGACTTTC. As protein: CASSLWGSGANVLTF. The rearrangement joins TRBV7-9 to TRBJ2-6; D is undetermined. The CDR3 has 15 residues. Germline V gene data show CDR1 as SEHNR and CDR2 as FQNEAQ (reference sequence). Between the trimmed V and J ends, which lost 2 bases and 0 bases, there was a span of 5 bases. The full variable domain, with the rest looked up from reference TRBV7-9 and TRBJ2-6, is DTGVSQNPRHKITKRGQNVTFRCDPISEHNRLYWYRQTLGQGPEFLTYFQNEAQLEKSRLLSDRFSAERPKGSFSTLEIQRTEQGDSAMYLCASSLWGSGANVLTFGAGSRLTVL.

V usage is TRBV10-2 and J usage is TRBJ2-3, with a tentative D call TRBD2 (6 bases). There are 15 residues in the CDR3. The germline V gene has CDR1 WSHSY and CDR2 SAAADI. Between the trimmed V and J ends, which lost 6 bases and 0 bases, there was a span of 13 bases. In nucleotides, the CDR3 is TGCGCCAGCAGGAAGGTAGCGGCTAGCACAGATACGCAGTATTTT. This codes for CASRKVAASTDTQYF.

To note about this clone: Other DNA sequences in this specimen translate into the identical CDR3. The V call is TRBV2, the J call TRBJ1-5; D is undetermined. Looked up from germline, CDR1 is SNHLY and CDR2 is FYNNEI. Trimming took off 0 bases at V and 1 base at J, with 4 bases between the two ends. The CDR3 consists of 14 residues. In DNA form, the CDR3 reads TGTGCCAGCAGTGAAGCGCTGAGCAATCAGCCCCAGCATTTT. Protein sequence: CASSEALSNQPQHF.

The table lists this clone with a count of one. The V call is TRBV9, the J call TRBJ1-5; 7 bases map to TRBD1. The germline V gene encodes CDR1 SGDLS and CDR2 YYNGEE. Trimming at V came to 3 bases and at J to 1 base, leaving 7 bases not matched to a gene. The CDR3 runs to 16 residues. CDR3 residues: CASSDGTAGSNQPQHF. In DNA form, the CDR3 reads TGTGCCAGCAGCGATGGGACAGCCGGCAGCAATCAGCCCCAGCATTTT.

The genes are TRBV5-1 and TRBJ2-5; 9 nucleotides line up with TRBD1. V lost 3 bases, J lost 2 bases, and 17 bases stayed unmatched. CDR3 size: 19 residues. Per the germline V gene, CDR1 is SGHRS and CDR2 is YFSETQ. The CDR3: CASSSGSPGTGTAQETQYF. In DNA, the CDR3 is TGCGCCAGCAGCTCAGGATCCCCCGGGACAGGGACCGCTCAAGAGACCCAGTACTTC.

The table lists this clone with a count of one. The chain carries TRBV5-1 and TRBJ1-5; D remains unclear. This CDR3 has 15 residues. Germline lookup yields CDR1 SGHRS and CDR2 YFSETQ. V dropped 0 bases and J dropped 4 bases, with 11 bases sitting between them. CDR3 protein: CASSLVPAPNQPQHF. Here the CDR3 DNA reads TGCGCCAGCAGCTTGGTTCCGGCTCCTAATCAGCCCCAGCATTTT. Complete variable domain (other parts from reference TRBV5-1 and TRBJ1-5): KAGVTQTPRYLIKTRGQQVTLSCSPISGHRSVSWYQQTPGQGLQFLFEYFSETQRNKGNFPGRFSGRQFSNSRSEMNVSTLELGDSALYLCASSLVPAPNQPQHFGDGTRLSIL.

The chain is built from TRBV27 and TRBJ1-2, with D possibly TRBD1 on 5 matching bases. Per the germline V gene, CDR1 is MNHEY and CDR2 is SMNVEV (reference sequence). There are 15 residues in the CDR3. Trimming removed 5 bases at V and 8 bases at J, with 21 bases between. CDR3 nucleotide sequence: TGTGCCAGCAGTATTCACCGGGACGTGCCGTGGGGCTACACCTTC. It specifies CASSIHRDVPWGYTF.

J is TRBJ2-7 and V is TRBV27; tentative D call: TRBD2 (6 bases). CDR1 MNHEY and CDR2 SMNVEV come from the germline V gene (reference sequence). Trimming cost V 5 bases and J 6 bases, with 26 bases left between them. The CDR3 is 17 amino acids. CDR3 DNA: TGTGCCAGCAGTCTGGAACGTCCCTCGGGAAGCGGGCGCGAGCAGTACTTC. Its protein is CASSLERPSGSGREQYF.